Following are 28 T cell receptor beta chains from one sample sequenced in a study of blood T cell repertoires in COVID-19. Sequenced by immunoSEQ multiplex PCR; TCRdb stores in-frame clones only, minus some. The table lists about 73,000 clones, about 83% of them singletons. The sequenced sample was peripheral blood. Source of these receptors: a man in his fifties with active COVID-19.

This chain connects TRBV11-2 to TRBJ2-5; 8 bases agree with TRBD1. This CDR3 spans 16 amino acids. V shed 3 bases, J shed 4 bases, and the junction held 10 bases outside the gene matches. CDR1 and CDR2 from the germline V gene are SGHAT and FQNNGV. For the CDR3, the DNA is TGTGCCAGCAGCTTCGCTGGCAGGGGGCGCGGAGAGACCCAGTACTTC. Amino acid sequence: CASSFAGRGRGETQYF.

This chain uses TRBV15 with TRBJ1-1, with D possibly TRBD1 on 6 matching bases. This CDR3 is 13 amino acids long. V lost 8 bases, J lost 8 bases, and 18 bases lay in between. Germline V gene data show CDR1 as LNHNV and CDR2 as YYDKDF (reference sequence). CDR3 sequence (DNA): TGTGCCACCCGAAACATTAACAGGGAGGAAGCTTTCTTT. Its translation: CATRNINREEAFF.

The gene calls are TRBV6-6 and TRBJ2-3; maybe TRBD2 (7 bases). This CDR3 is built from 15 residues. V gave up 1 base and J gave up 2 bases, with 10 bases separating them. Germline CDR1 MNHNY, CDR2 SVGAGI (reference sequence). In DNA, the CDR3 is TGTGCCAGCAGTTACTGGGGGGGGCTCACAGATACGCAGTATTTT. Protein product: CASSYWGGLTDTQYF.

This rearrangement joins TRBV6-1 to TRBJ2-2; perhaps TRBD2 as D (6 bases). Per germline, CDR1 MNHNS and CDR2 SASEGT. The V and J ends lost 2 bases and 8 bases respectively, with 12 bases between them. The CDR3 contains 14 residues. CDR3 in DNA: TGTGCCAGCAGTGAATTAGGAGGGAAAGGGGAGCTGTTTTTT. It encodes CASSELGGKGELFF.

The CDR3 sequence is CAISAPGQTGGLYF. CDR3 DNA sequence: TGTGCCATCAGTGCCCCGGGACAAACGGGAGGCCTGTACTTC. The chain carries TRBV10-3 and TRBJ2-7; a possible D gene is TRBD2 (7 bases). This CDR3 is built from 14 residues. Trimming left V 4 bases short and J 12 bases short, with 22 bases between. Germline V gives CDR1 ENHRY, CDR2 SYGVKD.

The chain has TRBV10-2 and TRBJ2-2, with D perhaps TRBD1 (6 bases). Trimming took off 7 bases at V and 0 bases at J, with 9 bases between the two ends. Germline lookup yields CDR1 WSHSY and CDR2 SAAADI. The CDR3 length is 14 residues. For the CDR3, the DNA is TGCGCCAGCATCCGGACAGCGAACACCGGGGAGCTGTTTTTT. It is translated as CASIRTANTGELFF.

The genes are TRBV19 and TRBJ2-7; possibly TRBD1 for D (5 bases). The CDR3 spans 14 residues. Deletions cut 10 bases from V and 0 bases from J, with 16 bases between. The germline gives CDR1 LNHDA, CDR2 SQIVND (reference sequence). The CDR3 protein is CATAVQGSSYEQYF. In nucleotides, the CDR3 is TGTGCCACTGCGGTGCAGGGCTCCTCCTACGAGCAGTACTTC.

The chain joins TRBV18 to TRBJ1-3; D is perhaps TRBD1 (5 bases). Germline V gene sequence: CDR1 KGHSH, CDR2 LQKENI. The CDR3 spans 16 residues. Deletions cut 5 bases from V and 2 bases from J, with 16 bases between. This CDR3 reads CASSTGLDSAGNTIYF. DNA of the CDR3: TGTGCCAGCTCAACAGGCTTAGACAGCGCTGGAAACACCATATATTTT.

The gene calls are TRBV7-2 and TRBJ2-7; possibly TRBD1 for D (5 bases). The germline V and J ends were trimmed by 4 bases and 6 bases, with 10 bases remaining between them. This CDR3 spans 12 amino acids. Germline CDR1 and CDR2: SGHTA and FQGNSA. The CDR3 coding sequence is TGTGCCAGCAGCTATCCAAGGGGCGAGCAGTACTTC. Protein product: CASSYPRGEQYF.

The chain carries TRBV27 and TRBJ1-2; 8 bases line up with TRBD1. The CDR3 spans 14 residues. The germline gives CDR1 MNHEY, CDR2 SMNVEV (reference sequence). The V gene end was trimmed by 5 bases and the J gene end by 8 bases; junction bases not matched to a gene: 10. The CDR3 region is CASSTRTGPGGYTF. The CDR3 DNA reads TGTGCCAGCAGTACCCGGACAGGGCCGGGCGGCTACACCTTC.

V gene TRBV30 combines with J gene TRBJ1-6; maybe TRBD1 (5 bases). CDR3 length: 12 amino acids. V shed 8 bases and J shed 10 bases, with 15 bases lying between them. Per germline, CDR1 GTSNPN and CDR2 SVGIG (reference sequence). This chain's CDR3 is CAVYGGSSPLHF. The DNA of the CDR3 is TGTGCCGTCTACGGGGGTAGCTCACCCCTCCACTTT.

The rearrangement links TRBV7-2 to TRBJ2-1, with TRBD2 matching over 9 bases. The V segment lost 5 bases and the J segment 7 bases; nucleotides outside the gene matches: 6. Per the germline V gene, CDR1 is SGHTA and CDR2 is FQGNSA. The CDR3 totals 14 residues. DNA of the CDR3: TGTGCCAGCAGCCGGGCGGCGGGAGGGAATGAGCAGTTCTTC. Translation gives CASSRAAGGNEQFF.

The chain joins TRBV4-2 to TRBJ1-2; 8 nucleotides agree with TRBD1. The germline CDR1 and CDR2 sequences are LGHNA and YNFKEQ. The CDR3 spans 16 residues. Trimming cost V 2 bases and J 1 base; bases outside gene matches: 6. CDR3 nucleotide sequence: TGTGCCAGCAGCCAACAGAAACAGGGGGGTAACTATGGCTACACCTTC. Residues: CASSQQKQGGNYGYTF.

The gene calls are TRBV7-2 and TRBJ2-7, with D possibly matching TRBD2 (6 bases). Germline V lookup: CDR1 SGHTA, CDR2 FQGNSA. The CDR3 is 14 residues long. Trimming cost V 5 bases and J 2 bases, with 13 bases left between them. CDR3 in amino acids: CASSLGTFPYEQYF. The CDR3 DNA is TGTGCCAGCAGCCTCGGGACTTTCCCCTACGAGCAGTACTTC. Using reference TRBV7-2 and TRBJ2-7 for the parts outside the CDR3, the full variable domain is GAGVSQSPSNKVTEKGKDVELRCDPISGHTALYWYRQSLGQGLEFLIYFQGNSAPDKSGLPSDRFSAERTGGSVSTLTIQRTQQEDSAVYLCASSLGTFPYEQYFGPGTRLTVT.

J is TRBJ2-2 and V is TRBV6-5; 7 nucleotides line up with TRBD1. From germline, CDR1 is MNHEY and CDR2 SVGAGI. The CDR3 is 15 amino acids. With V trimmed by 2 bases and J by 6 bases, 6 bases remained unmatched. The CDR3 here is CASSYEGARAGELFF. The CDR3 DNA reads TGTGCCAGCAGTTACGAGGGGGCGAGGGCCGGGGAGCTGTTTTTT.

CDR3 DNA: TGTGCCTGGAGTCCGGGACAGGTCTCTAAGCAGTACTTC. It yields the protein CAWSPGQVSKQYF. This sequence joins TRBV30 and TRBJ2-7; 8 nucleotides agree with TRBD1. The V segment lost 2 bases and the J segment 8 bases; nucleotides outside the gene matches: 8. Germline V gene lookup returns CDR1 GTSNPN and CDR2 SVGIG (reference sequence). CDR3 length: 13 amino acids.

This clone appeared a few times. This rearrangement joins TRBV7-9 to TRBJ2-3, with D perhaps TRBD2 (5 bases). Trimming took 3 bases from V and 5 from J, leaving 18 bases between them. Per germline, CDR1 SEHNR and CDR2 FQNEAQ (reference sequence). The CDR3 consists of 16 residues. In nucleotides, the CDR3 is TGTGCCAGCAGCTTGGAAGGTTGGACTGGTAGAGATACGCAGTATTTT. Amino acid sequence: CASSLEGWTGRDTQYF.

The rearrangement links TRBV5-6 to TRBJ1-6, with TRBD1 identical over 8 bases. V shed 4 bases, J shed 6 bases, and the junction held 9 bases outside the gene matches. Germline lookup yields CDR1 SGHDT and CDR2 YYEEEE. The CDR3 extends over 16 amino acids. The CDR3 DNA reads TGTGCCAGCAGCCCCGGGACAGGCGCCACTAATTCACCCCTCCACTTT. It yields the protein CASSPGTGATNSPLHF.

The V and J genes are TRBV9 and TRBJ2-2; D is perhaps TRBD1 (6 bases). The CDR3 extends over 15 amino acids. Trimming took off 4 bases at V and 5 bases at J, with 15 bases between the two ends. The germline gives CDR1 SGDLS, CDR2 YYNGEE. CDR3 DNA sequence: TGTGCCAGCAGCAGAGGGGGTGTGGAGACCGGGGAGCTGTTTTTT. It is translated as CASSRGGVETGELFF.

This clone was found a few times. This sequence joins TRBV23-1 and TRBJ2-3, with TRBD1 matching over 8 bases. TRBV23-1 is an ORF, with its function uncertain. The length of the CDR3 is 18 residues. With V trimmed by 6 bases and J by 4 bases, 18 bases remained unmatched. CDR3 sequence reads: CASSRHPPGQGKADTQYF. The DNA for the CDR3 is TGCGCCAGCAGCCGACATCCACCCGGACAGGGTAAAGCAGATACGCAGTATTTT.

The chain employs TRBV3-1 (or the pseudogene TRBV3-2) and TRBJ2-3; TRBD2 matches 10 bases. The germline V gene has CDR1 LGHDT and CDR2 YNNKEL (reference sequence). V lost 0 bases, J lost 11 bases, and 8 bases stayed unmatched. The CDR3 runs 15 residues. The CDR3 region has the DNA TGTGCCAGCAGCCAAGATAGAACTAGCGGGATTATGCAGTATTTT. Translating gives CASSQDRTSGIMQYF.

The chain has TRBV7-3 and TRBJ2-3, with 8 bases identical to TRBD2. The CDR3 length is 15 residues. CDR1 is SGHTA and CDR2 is FQGTGA in the germline V gene. Losses at the gene ends were 4 bases for V and 7 bases for J; bases not matched to a gene: 10. For the CDR3, the DNA is TGTGCCAGCAGCTACGGGCCGGGAGGGTGGAATACGCAGTATTTT. Translated, it gives CASSYGPGGWNTQYF.

There are a few counts of this clone. The rearrangement uses TRBV5-1 and TRBJ2-7; TRBD1 might be the D (6 bases). This CDR3 is built from 15 residues. Germline lookup yields CDR1 SGHRS and CDR2 YFSETQ. V lost 1 base and J lost 3, with 14 bases in between. In DNA, the CDR3 is TGCGCCAGCAGCTTGCAGGGGACCGACGGCTACGAGCAGTACTTC. Residues: CASSLQGTDGYEQYF.

V usage is TRBV18 and J usage is TRBJ2-6; 8 nucleotides agree with TRBD1. CDR1 and CDR2 (germline): KGHSH, LQKENI. Trimming took 6 bases from V and 0 from J; bases not matched to a gene: 7. CDR3 size: 17 residues. The CDR3 sequence is CASSPGQGDSGANVLTF. The CDR3 region has the DNA TGTGCCAGCTCCCCCGGACAGGGCGACTCTGGGGCCAACGTCCTGACTTTC.

This clone was found once. The chain employs TRBV7-2 and TRBJ1-1; no definite D call. Per the germline V gene, CDR1 is SGHTA and CDR2 is FQGNSA. V was clipped by 8 bases and J by 0 bases, with 13 bases between them. This CDR3 contains 14 residues. The CDR3 protein is CASSRVRMNTEAFF. In nucleotides, the CDR3 is TGTGCCAGCTCCCGCGTCCGTATGAACACTGAAGCTTTCTTT. Variable domain in full (rest from reference TRBV7-2 and TRBJ1-1): GAGVSQSPSNKVTEKGKDVELRCDPISGHTALYWYRQSLGQGLEFLIYFQGNSAPDKSGLPSDRFSAERTGGSVSTLTIQRTQQEDSAVYLCASSRVRMNTEAFFGQGTRLTVV.

This clone is a singleton in its sample. The chain joins TRBV5-5 to TRBJ2-3; TRBD2 is a possible D gene (6 bases). Trimming stripped 2 bases from V and 4 bases from J, with 17 bases between. This CDR3 has 16 amino acids. CDR1 is SGHKS, CDR2 YYEKEE, per germline (reference sequence). This CDR3 reads CASSLSFGGAADTQYF. The CDR3 DNA sequence: TGTGCCAGCAGCTTAAGTTTCGGGGGTGCGGCAGATACGCAGTATTTT.

V gene TRBV6-2 or TRBV6-3 combines with J gene TRBJ2-1; 8 bases are a match to TRBD1. The V gene's germline CDR1 is MNHEY and CDR2 SVGEGT. Trimming cost V 4 bases and J 5 bases; bases outside gene matches: 7. The CDR3 covers 15 residues. CDR3 DNA: TGTGCCAGCAGTTCTCCCAGGGGGCGAGACAATGAGCAGTTCTTC. The encoded protein is CASSSPRGRDNEQFF.

This chain connects TRBV2 to TRBJ2-3; 13 positions agree with TRBD2. V gave up 7 bases and J gave up 3 bases; unmatched junction bases: 4. CDR1 and CDR2 (germline): SNHLY, FYNNEI. CDR3 size: 15 residues. CDR3 bases: TGTGCCAGCACCCGGACTAGCGGGGGAACAGATACGCAGTATTTT. Amino acids: CASTRTSGGTDTQYF.